The 15 T cell receptor beta chains given below trace back to one sample, sequenced in a study of cytomegalovirus exposure and HLA in healthy donors. This PCR relied on a set of 60 Vbeta primers and 13 Jbeta primers. Measured with immunoSEQ multiplex PCR; TCRdb has only the in-frame clones, and not every one. The table records about 160,000 clones, less than 90% of them present only once. The source material was PBMCs. The receptor source for this set is a man aged 30 to 39 in good health and CMV-seronegative.

This chain joins TRBV5-6 and TRBJ2-1; TRBD1 matches at 9 bases. The CDR3 totals 15 residues. The V segment lost 4 bases and the J segment 3 bases; nucleotides outside the gene matches: 5. CDR1 SGHDT and CDR2 YYEEEE come from the germline V gene. Written as DNA, the CDR3 is TGTGCCAGCAGCCTCGGGACAGGGCGCTACAATGAGCAGTTCTTC. Protein product: CASSLGTGRYNEQFF. The whole variable domain, filled in from reference TRBV5-6 and TRBJ2-1, reads DAGVTQSPTHLIKTRGQQVTLRCSPKSGHDTVSWYQQALGQGPQFIFQYYEEEERQRGNFPDRFSGHQFPNYSSELNVNALLLGDSALYLCASSLGTGRYNEQFFGPGTRLTVL.

This chain uses TRBV30 with TRBJ1-4, with TRBD1 as a possible D gene (6 bases). The CDR3 is 16 amino acids. With 0 bases removed from V and 2 bases from J, the gap between germline ends came to 13 bases. Germline assignment: CDR1 GTSNPN and CDR2 SVGIG (reference sequence). CDR3 sequence (DNA): TGTGCCTGGAGTGTACCCAGGGGAAGGACTAATGAAAAACTGTTTTTT. It specifies CAWSVPRGRTNEKLFF. The full variable domain, in which reference TRBV30 and TRBJ1-4 provide the parts outside the CDR3, is SQTIHQWPATLVQPVGSPLSLECTVEGTSNPNLYWYRQAAGRGLQLLFYSVGIGQISSEVPQNLSASRPQDRQFILSSKKLLLSDSGFYLCAWSVPRGRTNEKLFFGSGTQLSVL.

In its sample, this clone was seen once. The chain carries TRBV7-9 and TRBJ2-7; 8 nucleotides align to TRBD1. Trimming cost V 5 bases and J 2 bases; bases outside gene matches: 14. Germline V lookup: CDR1 SEHNR, CDR2 FQNEAQ (reference sequence). The CDR3 runs to 17 residues. CDR3 sequence reads: CASSERNSGQGTYEQYF. The CDR3 nucleotides read TGTGCCAGCAGCGAGCGGAATTCAGGACAGGGAACCTACGAGCAGTACTTC.

The chain has TRBV2 and TRBJ2-5; 10 bases are a match to TRBD1. The V and J ends lost 6 bases and 11 bases, in that order; junction bases with no gene match: 15. Germline V CDR1 and CDR2: SNHLY, FYNNEI. This CDR3 has 15 amino acids. CDR3: CASRAGQGRGREQYF. The CDR3 DNA reads TGTGCCAGCAGAGCGGGACAGGGGCGAGGAAGGGAGCAGTACTTC. The full variable domain, in which reference TRBV2 and TRBJ2-5 provide the parts outside the CDR3, is EPEVTQTPSHQVTQMGQEVILRCVPISNHLYFYWYRQILGQKVEFLVSFYNNEISEKSEIFDDQFSVERPDGSNFTLKIRSTKLEDSAMYFCASRAGQGRGREQYFGPGTRLLVL.

This chain joins TRBV5-6 and TRBJ1-2; D might be TRBD1 (6 bases). V lost 2 bases and J lost 4, with 15 bases in between. The germline V gene has CDR1 SGHDT and CDR2 YYEEEE. This CDR3 is 15 amino acids long. The CDR3 DNA follows: TGTGCCAGCAGCTTCGGGTCCGACAGGATCTATGGCTACACCTTC. It encodes CASSFGSDRIYGYTF.

J is TRBJ2-5 and V is TRBV19; 8 nucleotides align to TRBD1. The CDR3 sequence is 15 residues long. Trimming at V came to 5 bases and at J to 7 bases, leaving 12 bases not matched to a gene. Germline loops: CDR1 LNHDA, CDR2 SQIVND (reference sequence). The CDR3 nucleotides are TGTGCCAGTAGTGCCTACAGGGGGGTGGTTGGGACCCAGTACTTC. Translation: CASSAYRGVVGTQYF.

This chain links TRBV5-1 with TRBJ2-1; D not resolved. CDR3 length: 13 amino acids. In germline, CDR1 is SGHRS, CDR2 YFSETQ. V gave up 3 bases and J gave up 6 bases, with 10 bases separating them. CDR3 residues: CASSSIDINEQFF. For the CDR3, the DNA is TGCGCCAGCAGCTCTATAGACATCAATGAGCAGTTCTTC.

This sequence joins TRBV5-1 and TRBJ1-5; perhaps TRBD1 as D (5 bases). CDR1 is SGHRS and CDR2 is YFSETQ in the germline V gene. The CDR3 is 17 residues long. V lost 2 bases to trimming and J lost 0 bases, with 15 bases between them. CDR3 sequence (DNA): TGCGCCAGCAGCTTAGGGACCGGGGGATATAGCAATCAGCCCCAGCATTTT. Translated, it gives CASSLGTGGYSNQPQHF.

Details on this clone: The junction differs from germline at one of its ends, possibly a read error. This chain links TRBV29-1 with TRBJ1-2, with TRBD1 identical over 9 bases. The CDR3 is 13 residues long. Per the germline V gene, CDR1 is SQVTM and CDR2 is ANQGSEA. The CDR3 loop reads CSVRQGESYGYAF. The CDR3 DNA follows: TGCAGCGTTAGACAGGGGGAAAGCTATGGCTACGCCTTC.

This chain uses TRBV18 with TRBJ2-5; 11 nucleotides match TRBD2. V trimming: 1 base; J trimming: 1 base; junction bases outside the gene matches: 8. The CDR3 is 18 amino acids. Germline V gives CDR1 KGHSH, CDR2 LQKENI. CDR3: CASSPRGIAGGLQETQYF. CDR3 in DNA: TGTGCCAGCTCACCACGTGGAATAGCGGGAGGGCTCCAAGAGACCCAGTACTTC.

J is TRBJ1-1 and V is TRBV28; TRBD1 matches at 9 bases. The CDR3 extends over 15 amino acids. Looked up from germline, CDR1 is MDHEN and CDR2 is SYDVKM. Trimming removed 8 bases from V and 0 bases from J; junction bases left unmatched: 7. CDR3 nucleotides: TGTGCCAGCTTACAGGGGGCCATAATGAACACTGAAGCTTTCTTT. This sequence encodes CASLQGAIMNTEAFF.

The rearrangement links TRBV4-3 to TRBJ2-7; maybe TRBD2 (6 bases). CDR1 LGHNA and CDR2 YSLEER come from the germline V gene. The V end was cut by 0 bases, the J end by 3 bases, with 15 bases between. The CDR3 is 16 amino acids. Here the CDR3 DNA reads TGCGCCAGCAGCCAAGAACACGGTCGGGAGTACTACGAGCAGTACTTC. It is translated as CASSQEHGREYYEQYF.

The gene calls are TRBV2 and TRBJ1-5; 8 bases align to TRBD1. The CDR3 length is 15 residues. Trimming at V came to 4 bases and at J to 3 bases, leaving 5 bases not matched to a gene. The germline CDR1 and CDR2 sequences are SNHLY and FYNNEI. Here the CDR3 reads CASSAPGGPNQPQHF. The CDR3 nucleotides read TGTGCCAGCAGTGCTCCAGGGGGCCCCAATCAGCCCCAGCATTTT. Drawing the rest from reference TRBV2 and TRBJ1-5, the complete variable domain is EPEVTQTPSHQVTQMGQEVILRCVPISNHLYFYWYRQILGQKVEFLVSFYNNEISEKSEIFDDQFSVERPDGSNFTLKIRSTKLEDSAMYFCASSAPGGPNQPQHFGDGTRLSIL.

This chain joins TRBV10-3 and TRBJ2-7; D might be TRBD2 (5 bases). Germline V lookup: CDR1 ENHRY, CDR2 SYGVKD. The CDR3 runs to 12 residues. V was shortened by 4 bases and J by 3 bases, with 7 bases between the two germline ends. CDR3 coding DNA: TGTGCCATCAGTGGAGGGCTCTACGAGCAGTACTTC. Translating gives CAISGGLYEQYF.

This clone was recorded a few times. The chain has TRBV6-1 and TRBJ2-2; 7 nucleotides match TRBD1. Germline V lookup: CDR1 MNHNS, CDR2 SASEGT. With V trimmed by 6 bases and J by 6 bases, 7 bases remained unmatched. This CDR3 has 14 residues. The CDR3 nucleotides are TGTGCCAGCAGGGCAATGACAGGGTCCGGGGAGCTGTTTTTT. Its translation: CASRAMTGSGELFF.